This T cell receptor (beta chain) is drawn from a study of blood T cell repertoires in COVID-19 (dated by TCRdb to 2018 to 2020). A note on the overall study: Samples covering the acute and convalescent phases of COVID-19 were provided by collaborators in the United States, Italy and Spain. The prospective study material was composed of cDNA or gDNA derived from T cells, B-cell-depleted T cells, or PBMCs. Subjects who had been exposed to COVID-19, were actively infected with it, or had recovered from it provided the deeply sampled blood TCRbeta repertoires that made up the dataset. The repertoires were released in a freely available public database intended as a resource for research on the immune response to SARS-CoV-2. Samples were obtained from the ongoing ImmuneRACE study (first 160 participants) and from about 1,300 subjects provided by 6 global collaborators. Sample metadata almost always included a de-identified subject ID, COVID-19 status, age in years and sex. Where available, HLA class I and class II types were obtained from metadata supplied by the sample provider rather than from assay-based typing. What the study reported, not specific to this receptor: The quantity of clinical and demographic metadata differed by source and by participant and was supplied without curation.

In Seattle, one collaborating source enrolled patients while the infection was active and tracked those patients longitudinally over the course of disease. The collaborating institutions used their own protocols to collect whole blood in K2EDTA tubes. For TCRbeta analysis, collaborators shipped samples in one of three forms: frozen whole blood, isolated PBMCs, or DNA extracted from either of those sample types. TCRbeta CDR3 regions were amplified from genomic DNA using the immunoSEQ Assay, a bias-controlled multiplex PCR. The study's processing was this. Nucleated cell counts per sample were estimated from amplification of reference gene primers within the assay. To quantify the absolute abundance of each unique TCRbeta CDR3 rearrangement, sequence reads were collapsed and filtered. For each sample, productive Simpson clonality was calculated as the square root of Simpson's diversity index over productive rearrangements. In TCRdb, the immuneACCESS table is reduced to in-frame sequences with V and J assigned. These tables do not hold every clone; where another copy was compared, an unresolved V gene accounts for under half, and the others remain unexplained. V and J calls and clone size are those listed in that table; D and trimming were worked out from the DNA. The sample contains around 200,000 clones, around 85% of them found a single time. Around a sixth of the sample rests with the top ten.

Spanning cysteine to phenylalanine, the CDR3 consists of 18 amino acids. Only CDR3 DNA is held: 54 bases, read in frame from base 1. CDR1 SEHNR and CDR2 FQNEAQ are derived from the germline V gene (reference sequence). Germline trimming: 2 bases from V, 0 bases from J; junction bases outside gene matches: 4. Comments on this clone: No cognate antigen has been identified for it. Nothing much larger sits one base from this clone, and base qualities are not available.

This TCR derives from a person aged 65 to 85 with COVID-19, enrolled during active disease. This chain joins TRBV7-9 to TRBJ2-6, with TRBD1 matching 10 junction bases. The sample comprised peripheral blood. The CDR3 here reads CASSLMGQGISGANVLTF. Read as DNA, the sequence is TGTGCCAGCAGCTTAATGGGACAGGGGATCTCTGGGGCCAACGTCCTGACTTTC.